This T cell receptor beta chain was sequenced for a study of T cells in Graves' hyperthyroidism and ophthalmopathy (dated by TCRdb to about 2019). General notes on the study: Peripheral blood was sampled at the time of initial diagnosis, prior to any treatment. TCR V-J signatures able to tell the groups apart were searched for in a discovery cohort of 100 patients, of whom 43 had Graves' ophthalmopathy and roughly 58 had stable Graves' hyperthyroidism. Whether ophthalmopathy could be predicted prospectively was tested in an independent validation cohort made up of roughly 20 hyperthyroidism patients plus 17 patients who later progressed to ophthalmopathy. The 100 discovery patients were divided at random into training and test sets in a 7:3 ratio. Thyroid tissue and blood T-cell repertoires from about 6 Graves' hyperthyroidism patients were also compared in the study. Following sampling, methimazole starting at 30 mg daily was given to hyperthyroidism patients, and high-dose intravenous methylprednisolone was given to ophthalmopathy patients. The paper reports TCR Vbeta CDR3 sequencing of some 140 peripheral blood samples: 40 to 45 ophthalmopathy, 70 to 85 hyperthyroidism and approximately 17 progressor patients.

Stable Graves' hyperthyroidism was defined as no progression to ophthalmopathy during 18 months of follow-up. Hyperthyroidism patients were aged 18 to 65 years and newly diagnosed, with disease duration of less than 2 months. Any patient with an uncontrolled infection, another autoimmune disease, pregnancy or lactation was excluded. Clinical symptoms, serum thyroxine and TRAb, thyroid ultrasound, and orbital computed tomography formed the basis for the diagnoses. Ficoll-Paque density gradient centrifugation was used to isolate PBMCs from around 9.1 ml of fresh peripheral blood. Total RNA was extracted with Trizol reagent, and quality was checked on an Agilent 2100 Bioanalyzer. As concerns this clonotype: Its cognate antigen has yet to be identified. Per-base qualities were not stored, and no clone one base away is much larger.

The germline V gene gives CDR1 as MGHDK and CDR2 as SYGVNS. V lost 3 bases and J lost 4 bases, and the count of bases not matched to a germline gene is 8. The CDR3, cysteine through phenylalanine, is 16 amino acids long. Only the CDR3 region is kept as DNA, spanning 48 bases read in frame from base 1. Results the study describes overall, beyond this receptor: In validation, progression to ophthalmopathy was predicted by the model with more than 65% sensitivity and around 75% specificity, a median of around 5.9 months before onset. In cross-validation, a model built on a 13 V-J signature told ophthalmopathy apart from stable hyperthyroidism with over 85% sensitivity and about 81% specificity, and in testing the same model reached 80%/75%. No statistical method was used to fix the sample size in advance, and group allocation was not hidden from the investigators. Most expanded thyroid clonotypes (frequency above 0.001) were also detected in blood, suggesting blood repertoires may reflect thyroid immune responses.

Amplification of TCR beta CDR3 regions was carried out from RNA transcripts. A first-round RT-PCR of the TCR CDR3 used the HTBI primer set with the Qiagen OneStep RT-PCR kit. Libraries were constructed in a second round of multiplex PCR, after which size selection and purification were carried out. Sequencing of the libraries was done on an Illumina HiSeq2000 using paired-end 100 bp reads. On the authors' methods: SOAPnuke was used to process the raw data, with reads discarded if the reads contained adapters or uncalled bases, had a mean Phred below 15, or lacked an exact constant-primer or identifier match. High-quality paired reads were merged using COPE v1.2.5, and each unique nucleotide sequence was defined as a clonotype. MiTCR v1.1 was used to align clonotypes to the IMGT TRBV, TRBD and TRBJ reference segments. Analysis was restricted to V-J combinations with a frequency above 0.0001, which covered about 99% of repertoires. The TCS score was defined as the ratio of F50 (clonal expansion) to E x V (chaos), calculated using BLOSUM62-based TCRdist between CDR3 peptides within each V-J. Welch's t-statistics and random forest reduced 514 V-J features to 13, which were used in a naive Bayes classifier (R e1071). The public sequencing data were trimmed at Q25 with fastp and processed into clonotypes with MiXCR by TCRdb, which kept only in-frame beta chains. Rows with one shared CDR3 protein collapse into an entry with the most common genes and DNA. The V and J calls come from TCRdb's annotation, not from the publication. The sample table holds hundreds of thousands of distinct CDR3 sequences, of which approximately 15% were seen once. 10% of the sample is in the top ten clones.

The sample was blood. The chain is assembled from TRBV25-1 and TRBJ2-3, and TRBD2 aligns with 9 junction nucleotides. The TCR comes from a woman aged 18 to 35 with Graves' hyperthyroidism. The CDR3 region has the sequence CASSEAGTSNSDTQYF. The DNA sequence follows: TGTGCCAGCAGTGAGGCCGGGACTAGCAATTCAGATACGCAGTATTTT. The entire variable domain, with the stretches around the CDR3 drawn from the reference TRBV25-1 and TRBJ2-3 proteins, is EADIYQTPRYLVIGTGKKITLECSQTMGHDKMYWYQQDPGMELHLIHYSYGVNSTEKGDLSSESTVSRIRTEHFPLTLESARPSHTSQYLCASSEAGTSNSDTQYFGPGTRLTVL.